Given below is one TCR beta chain in context. Its specific antigen is unknown. Base qualities were left out, and no much larger clone turns up one base away. CDR1 and CDR2 are drawn from the germline V gene: SGHTA, FQGTGA. Reading from cysteine to phenylalanine, the CDR3 counts 15 amino acids. Only the CDR3 DNA stays, 45 bases, in frame from base 1. Relative to germline, V is missing 4 bases and J is missing 1 base, with 6 bases of the junction outside any gene match. This entry belongs to a study of OX40 agonist ivuxolimab in advanced cancers. With regard to the full study: The costimulatory receptor OX40 (CD134) was targeted by ivuxolimab, a fully human IgG2 agonistic monoclonal antibody. Three dose-escalation patients achieved partial responses, one with hepatocellular carcinoma and two with cutaneous melanoma. Patients were allowed to have had prior anti-PD-1, anti-PD-L1 or anti-CTLA-4 therapy, and less than 45% of the dose-escalation patients had previously received checkpoint inhibitors. Of the approximately 50 dose-escalation patients, hepatocellular carcinoma was present in about 20, melanoma in approximately 15, renal cell carcinoma in 9 and head and neck cancer in 9. Peripheral TCRbeta sequencing aimed to test whether ivuxolimab altered TCR sequence diversity and caused clonal T-cell expansion. Intravenous ivuxolimab was administered to patients every 2 weeks at six dose levels: 0.01, 0.1, 0.3, 1.5, 3 and 10 mg/kg. In the dose-escalation cohort, 70% to 85% of patients were male, and the mean age was approximately 60 years, with a range of roughly 20 to 85. The paper covers the monotherapy dose-escalation part of the phase I ivuxolimab trial, which included N of about 50 patients. The research as a whole found: On average, CD8+ T cells showed more expanded clones than CD4+ T cells after ivuxolimab. Low levels of normalized T-cell clonal expansion were also seen in some nonresponding patients. At doses from 0.1 to 3.0 mg/kg, clonal expansion was seen in both CD4+ and CD8+ blood T cells between baseline and week 6. Partial responders in the 0.1-3.0 mg/kg groups had among the lowest normalized peripheral clonal expansion, especially among CD8+ T cells. Antigen specificity was not determined for the clonally expanded peripheral T cells.

The trial excluded patients who had a history of autoimmune disease or who were on systemic immunosuppression. Peripheral blood for TCR sequencing was collected from all dose cohorts at baseline, on cycle 4 day 1, and on cycle 7 day 1. The samples were taken from a phase I, first-in-human, multicenter, open-label dose-escalation trial of ivuxolimab. Adults with locally advanced or metastatic melanoma, renal cell carcinoma, hepatocellular carcinoma or head and neck squamous cell carcinoma were enrolled in the trial. Before TCR sequencing, CD4+ and CD8+ T cells were separately sorted from peripheral blood. Genomic DNA was extracted from sorted cells for sequencing of the TCRbeta CDR3 region. The immunoSEQ Assay was used to sequence the TCRbeta CDR3 regions. In its TCRdb copy, this immuneACCESS table keeps in-frame sequences only and misses some clones. Where compared with another copy, unresolved V genes explain less than half of these, and the others have no known cause. The sample includes fewer than 65,000 clones, with 80% to 90% observed a single time. The top ten clones comprise over 5% of the sample.

This clonotype originated in an adult with an advanced solid tumor such as melanoma, head and neck, liver or kidney cancer. The rearranged segments are TRBV7-3 and TRBJ2-5; 7 bases in the middle match TRBD1. The sequences come from CD4+ or CD8+ T cells sorted from blood, collected in a trial of the OX40 agonist ivuxolimab. The CDR3 protein sequence reads: CASSSKRGPQETQYF. The nucleotide sequence reads TGTGCCAGCAGCTCAAAAAGGGGGCCCCAAGAGACCCAGTACTTC. With the rest looked up from the reference TRBV7-3 and TRBJ2-5 genes rather than sequenced, the full variable domain is GAGVSQTPSNKVTEKGKYVELRCDPISGHTALYWYRQSLGQGPEFLIYFQGTGAADDSGLPNDRFFAVRPEGSVSTLKIQRTERGDSAVYLCASSSKRGPQETQYFGPGTRLLVL.